These 16 T cell receptor beta chains were all obtained from the same sample, sequenced in a study of shared clonotypes between healthy human individuals. Using immunoSEQ multiplex PCR, the repertoire was profiled, and TCRdb retains in-frame clones only, with some absent. The sample has some 1,400,000 clones, roughly 96% seen once. Sequences were obtained from naive CD4+ T cells sorted from blood. Subset described: CD45RA+ positively selected. These receptor sequences come from a man aged 25-45 years in good health.

This chain links TRBV6-5 with TRBJ1-2, with 10 bases fitting TRBD1. The germline V gene encodes CDR1 MNHEY and CDR2 SVGAGI. This CDR3 is 14 amino acids long. The trim removed 8 bases at V and 7 bases at J, leaving 10 bases unmatched. The CDR3 DNA follows: TGTGCCAGCCGATCCGACAGGGGGCAAGGTGGCTACACCTTC. Translating it yields CASRSDRGQGGYTF.

This chain connects TRBV29-1 to TRBJ2-3; perhaps D is TRBD1 or TRBD2 (5 bases each). With 8 bases removed from V and 2 bases from J, the gap between germline ends came to 17 bases. The CDR3 totals 14 residues. CDR1 and CDR2 (germline): SQVTM, ANQGSEA. CDR3 DNA sequence: TGCAGCACCCTGGGGCTAGCAGTCACAGATACGCAGTATTTT. This sequence encodes CSTLGLAVTDTQYF.

The chain links TRBV7-6 to TRBJ2-7, with D unresolved. CDR1 is SGHVS and CDR2 is FNYEAQ in the germline V gene. The CDR3 spans 18 residues. Trimming stripped 4 bases from V and 3 bases from J, with 25 bases between. CDR3 nucleotides: TGTGCCAGCAGCTCCTCCAAAGTGCAGAGTCGGGCAGTCTACGAGCAGTACTTC. It yields the protein CASSSSKVQSRAVYEQYF.

This clone was observed a few times. The rearrangement joins TRBV7-9 to TRBJ1-2, with 7 bases that match TRBD1. Per germline, CDR1 SEHNR and CDR2 FQNEAQ (reference sequence). The CDR3 is made up of 13 amino acids. J lost 8 bases, V lost 3 bases, and 6 bases had no gene match. CDR3 coding DNA: TGTGCCAGCAGCTTTACAGGGGCGGAAGGCTACACCTTC. Amino acid sequence: CASSFTGAEGYTF. The full variable domain, its missing parts supplied by reference TRBV7-9 and TRBJ1-2, is DTGVSQNPRHKITKRGQNVTFRCDPISEHNRLYWYRQTLGQGPEFLTYFQNEAQLEKSRLLSDRFSAERPKGSFSTLEIQRTEQGDSAMYLCASSFTGAEGYTFGSGTRLTVV.

The rearrangement links TRBV27 to TRBJ2-7; 9 positions match TRBD2. Trimming cost V 6 bases and J 7 bases; bases outside gene matches: 13. The CDR3 is made up of 15 amino acids. Germline V gene data show CDR1 as MNHEY and CDR2 as SMNVEV (reference sequence). CDR3 coding DNA: TGTGCCAGCAGACTAGCGGGCTCCTACGTTAAGGAGCAGTACTTC. Translation: CASRLAGSYVKEQYF.

V is TRBV7-2 and J is TRBJ1-1; D ambiguous. Trimming left V 5 bases short and J 5 bases short, with 15 bases between. This CDR3 region has 14 residues. CDR1 and CDR2 (germline): SGHTA, FQGNSA. DNA of the CDR3: TGTGCCAGCAGCCCACAGATCATGAGGACTGAAGCTTTCTTT. Its translation: CASSPQIMRTEAFF. The full variable domain, completed using reference TRBV7-2 and TRBJ1-1, is GAGVSQSPSNKVTEKGKDVELRCDPISGHTALYWYRQSLGQGLEFLIYFQGNSAPDKSGLPSDRFSAERTGGSVSTLTIQRTQQEDSAVYLCASSPQIMRTEAFFGQGTRLTVV.

This clone was seen only once. The rearrangement links TRBV27 to TRBJ1-3; tentative D call: TRBD1 (6 bases). Between the trimmed V and J ends, which lost 10 bases and 0 bases, there was a span of 22 bases. This CDR3 comprises 17 residues. Germline V lookup: CDR1 MNHEY, CDR2 SMNVEV (reference sequence). In DNA, the CDR3 is TGTGCCAATGACAGAGACAGGCCCATTACCTCTGGAAACACCATATATTTT. The encoded protein is CANDRDRPITSGNTIYF.

This clone was seen once. The genes are TRBV27 and TRBJ2-3, with TRBD2 as a possible D gene (5 bases). The V gene's germline CDR1 is MNHEY and CDR2 SMNVEV (reference sequence). CDR3 length: 15 residues. Trimming cost V 8 bases and J 5 bases, with 20 bases left between them. The CDR3 coding sequence is TGTGCCAGCGGGTACGATTCCGGGGTCGGAGATACGCAGTATTTT. It yields the protein CASGYDSGVGDTQYF.

In this sample, this clone turned up once. V gene TRBV19 combines with J gene TRBJ2-1; 14 nucleotides align to TRBD2. V was clipped by 1 base and J by 9 bases; unmatched bases: 2. CDR3 size: 15 residues. Per the germline V gene, CDR1 is LNHDA and CDR2 is SQIVND (reference sequence). Written as DNA, the CDR3 is TGTGCCAGTAGTATAGTTGGACTAGCGGGGGGTGAGCAGTTCTTC. Translating it yields CASSIVGLAGGEQFF.

The chain is built from TRBV7-2 and TRBJ1-4, with TRBD1 matching over 9 bases. Unmatched junction bases numbered 18, after V lost 3 bases and J lost 7 bases. Germline CDR1 SGHTA, CDR2 FQGNSA. This CDR3 region has 19 residues. The CDR3 coding sequence is TGTGCCAGCAGCTTCCGACTCGGGACAGGGACACTAATGGGTGAAAAACTGTTTTTT. Encoded protein: CASSFRLGTGTLMGEKLFF.

This clone appeared a single time. V is TRBV20-1 and J is TRBJ2-2; D unclear. The germline gives CDR1 DFQATT, CDR2 SNEGSKA (reference sequence). This CDR3 contains 11 residues. With 1 base removed from V and 7 bases from J, the gap between germline ends came to 4 bases. The CDR3 sequence: CSARADGELFF. CDR3 coding DNA: TGCAGTGCTAGAGCTGACGGGGAGCTGTTTTTT.

This chain links TRBV5-1 with TRBJ2-1; no firm D call. V was shortened by 4 bases and J by 5 bases, with 13 bases between the two germline ends. Per the germline V gene, CDR1 is SGHRS and CDR2 is YFSETQ. This CDR3 spans 14 amino acids. CDR3 DNA: TGCGCCAGCAGCCCCCAATGGCTTAACAATGAGCAGTTCTTC. Translated, it gives CASSPQWLNNEQFF.

This sequence joins TRBV18 and TRBJ2-7, with a tentative D call TRBD1 (6 bases). Germline CDR1 reads KGHSH; CDR2 reads LQKENI. The length of the CDR3 is 15 residues. V was shortened by 4 bases and J by 3 bases, with 16 bases between the two germline ends. As DNA, the CDR3 is TGTGCCAGCTCACGTGGACAGTCGGGCCTCTACGAGCAGTACTTC. Its translation is CASSRGQSGLYEQYF.

V usage is TRBV27 and J usage is TRBJ1-4, with TRBD1 matching 9 bases. The trim removed 2 bases at V and 5 bases at J, leaving 6 bases unmatched. The CDR3 sequence is 16 residues long. Germline V lookup: CDR1 MNHEY, CDR2 SMNVEV (reference sequence). The chain's CDR3 is CASSLGRDRANEKLFF. CDR3 in DNA: TGTGCCAGCAGTTTAGGCCGGGACAGGGCCAATGAAAAACTGTTTTTT.

CDR3 in DNA: TGTGCCAGCAGTGAGTATGGCTCCTACGAGCAGTACTTC. Translated, it gives CASSEYGSYEQYF. The rearrangement joins TRBV2 to TRBJ2-7; D is uncertain. The CDR3 consists of 13 residues. Trimming stripped 3 bases from V and 0 bases from J, with 6 bases between. Germline assignment: CDR1 SNHLY and CDR2 FYNNEI.

The chain joins TRBV7-2 to TRBJ2-7; the D is unclear. Germline V gene sequence: CDR1 SGHTA, CDR2 FQGNSA. Trimming took off 0 bases at V and 4 bases at J, with 7 bases between the two ends. This CDR3 region has 13 residues. CDR3 coding DNA: TGTGCCAGCAGCTTAGCGAAAGGGTACGAGCAGTACTTC. Its protein product is CASSLAKGYEQYF.